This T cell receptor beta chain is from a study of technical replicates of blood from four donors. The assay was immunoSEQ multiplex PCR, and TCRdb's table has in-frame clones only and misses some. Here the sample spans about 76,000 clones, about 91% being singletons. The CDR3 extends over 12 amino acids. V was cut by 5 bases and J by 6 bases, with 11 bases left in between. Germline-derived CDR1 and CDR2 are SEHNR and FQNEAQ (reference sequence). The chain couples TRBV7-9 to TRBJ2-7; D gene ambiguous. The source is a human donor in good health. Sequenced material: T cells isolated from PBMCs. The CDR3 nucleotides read TGTGCCAGCAGCCCCCCCCTATTCGAGCAGTACTTC. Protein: CASSPPLFEQYF. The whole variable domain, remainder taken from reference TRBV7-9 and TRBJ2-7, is DTGVSQNPRHKITKRGQNVTFRCDPISEHNRLYWYRQTLGQGPEFLTYFQNEAQLEKSRLLSDRFSAERPKGSFSTLEIQRTEQGDSAMYLCASSPPLFEQYFGPGTRLTVT.